The 30 T cell receptor beta chains given below trace back to one sample, sequenced in a study of human T cells and chemical hapten exposure. Described time point: healthy volunteer bleed at 2 weeks. Researchers extracted total RNA from unfractionated whole blood. TCRdb analysed the RACE reads with MiXCR anew, one entry per CDR3 protein. The sample lists tens of thousands of distinct CDR3 sequences; approximately 7.4% were seen once. Sequencing was performed on whole blood. Receptors originate from a human donor in good health. Some clones in this sample may be carry-over from other donors' samples.

This clonotype was observed at least ten times. The gene calls are TRBV20-1 and TRBJ1-1; D is unclear. This CDR3 is 12 amino acids long. V lost 2 bases to trimming and J lost 5 bases, with 9 bases between them. Germline CDR1 is DFQATT and CDR2 is SNEGSKA (reference sequence). CDR3 bases: TGCAGTGCTAGATATCATGGAACTGAAGCTTTCTTT. This encodes CSARYHGTEAFF.

This clonotype was observed a few times. This chain uses TRBV27 with TRBJ2-7; 8 nucleotides line up with TRBD2. The ends lost 5 bases at V and 5 bases at J; junction bases unmatched: 5. This CDR3 is built from 13 residues. The V gene's germline CDR1 is MNHEY and CDR2 SMNVEV (reference sequence). The CDR3 nucleotides are TGTGCCAGCAGTCCCGGGAGGGCCCACGAGCAGTACTTC. Translated, it gives CASSPGRAHEQYF.

The chain uses TRBV4-1 and TRBJ2-3; TRBD2 agrees at 10 bases. From germline, CDR1 is MGHRA and CDR2 YSYEKL. The ends lost 4 bases at V and 1 base at J; junction bases unmatched: 5. The CDR3 is 16 amino acids. CDR3: CASSRSGTSGTDTQYF. The CDR3 region has the DNA TGCGCCAGCAGCCGATCCGGGACTAGCGGCACAGATACGCAGTATTTT.

This clonotype was detected ten times or more. The chain is built from TRBV7-9 and TRBJ2-3, with D perhaps matching TRBD2 (5 bases). The germline V and J ends were trimmed by 5 bases and 4 bases, with 13 bases remaining between them. There are 14 residues in the CDR3. In germline, CDR1 is SEHNR, CDR2 FQNEAQ (reference sequence). The CDR3 DNA reads as TGTGCCAGCAGCGATAGAAGAGGGTCAGATACGCAGTATTTT. Translated, it gives CASSDRRGSDTQYF.

This clonotype has more than one count but fewer than ten. This sequence joins TRBV18 and TRBJ1-1; possible D gene TRBD1, 5 bases. The V gene lost 2 bases and the J gene lost 8 bases, with 15 bases spanning the gap. In germline, CDR1 is KGHSH, CDR2 LQKENI. The CDR3 contains 14 residues. The CDR3: CASSPLEGAGEAFF. DNA of the CDR3: TGTGCCAGCTCACCATTGGAAGGGGCTGGCGAAGCTTTCTTT.

This clonotype was counted many times. This rearrangement joins TRBV3-1 to TRBJ1-1; D is ambiguous. The CDR3 spans 15 residues. The V and J ends lost 1 base and 0 bases respectively, with 9 bases between them. CDR1 and CDR2 (germline): LGHDT, YNNKEL (reference sequence). In nucleotides, the CDR3 is TGTGCCAGCAGCCAAGGAAGAGTTCTGAACACTGAAGCTTTCTTT. This codes for CASSQGRVLNTEAFF.

The J gene is TRBJ2-3, the V gene TRBV28; possibly TRBD1 for D (5 bases). The V gene's germline CDR1 is MDHEN and CDR2 SYDVKM. The CDR3 extends over 15 amino acids. V lost 5 bases and J lost 2, with 14 bases in between. CDR3 DNA sequence: TGTGCCAGCAGTCCTTACGGCAGGGACACAGATACGCAGTATTTT. Translation gives CASSPYGRDTDTQYF.

In its sample, this clonotype was seen a few times. The gene calls are TRBV2 and TRBJ2-2; 7 bases agree with TRBD1. The J segment lost 4 bases and the V segment lost 7 bases, leaving 9 bases of the junction unmatched. This CDR3 spans 15 amino acids. The germline V gene encodes CDR1 SNHLY and CDR2 FYNNEI. The CDR3 DNA reads as TGTGCCAGCACCGAAGCTAGGGGGCCCACCGGGGAGCTGTTTTTT. It is translated as CASTEARGPTGELFF.

The chain joins TRBV5-4 to TRBJ2-7; D is perhaps TRBD2 (6 bases). CDR1 is SGHNT and CDR2 is YYREEE in the germline V gene (reference sequence). The length of the CDR3 is 14 residues. Between the trimmed V and J ends, which lost 4 bases and 5 bases, there was a span of 16 bases. The CDR3 here is CASSGVAGSNEQYF. CDR3 DNA sequence: TGTGCCAGCAGCGGGGTGGCGGGGAGCAACGAGCAGTACTTC.

This clonotype was seen only once. The chain links TRBV6-6 to TRBJ1-1; the D is unclear. Trimming removed 2 bases from V and 1 base from J, with 11 bases in between. Per germline, CDR1 MNHNY and CDR2 SVGAGI (reference sequence). The CDR3 loop spans 15 amino acids. The CDR3 sequence: CASSYTNSRNTEAFF. As DNA, the CDR3 is TGTGCCAGCAGTTACACCAACAGCCGGAACACTGAAGCTTTCTTT.

V usage is TRBV19 and J usage is TRBJ2-2; D is undetermined. This CDR3 has 16 residues. The germline V gene encodes CDR1 LNHDA and CDR2 SQIVND (reference sequence). Trimming stripped 1 base from V and 4 bases from J, with 13 bases between. The CDR3 reads CASSIGEGWITGELFF. The CDR3 DNA is TGTGCCAGTAGTATAGGGGAAGGTTGGATCACCGGGGAGCTGTTTTTT.

This clonotype was recorded many times. The chain combines TRBV20-1 with TRBJ1-1; no definite D call. V dropped 6 bases and J dropped 1 base, with 9 bases sitting between them. The CDR3 loop spans 12 amino acids. Germline V gene data show CDR1 as DFQATT and CDR2 as SNEGSKA (reference sequence). This CDR3 reads CSARSKNTEAFF. CDR3 sequence (DNA): TGCAGTGCCCGAAGCAAGAACACTGAAGCTTTCTTT.

The rearrangement uses TRBV7-2 and TRBJ2-5; 11 positions agree with TRBD2. Unmatched junction bases numbered 5, after V lost 4 bases and J lost 4 bases. This CDR3 region has 15 residues. CDR1 and CDR2 from the germline V gene are SGHTA and FQGNSA. CDR3 sequence: CASSYSGGAPETQYF. In DNA, the CDR3 is TGTGCCAGCAGCTATAGCGGGGGGGCCCCAGAGACCCAGTACTTC.

This clonotype was seen repeatedly, ten times or more. This chain joins TRBV12-2 and TRBJ2-1; the D call in the table, TRBD2, was not verified against the DNA. TRBV12-2 is a listed pseudogene. This CDR3 spans 19 amino acids. CDR3 region: CASRPRGVASGWLYNEQFF. The CDR3 nucleotides read TGTGCAAGTCGCCCGAGGGGGGTGGCTAGCGGGTGGCTCTACAATGAGCAGTTCTTC.

The rearrangement joins TRBV12-3 or TRBV12-4 to TRBJ2-3; perhaps TRBD2 as D (5 bases). V lost 6 bases and J 8 bases, leaving 9 bases between the germline ends. The CDR3 runs to 11 residues. CDR3 nucleotides: TGTGCCAGCAGCCCCGAGGGTACGCAGTATTTT. It is translated as CASSPEGTQYF.

This clonotype has a count of ten or more. The chain recombines TRBV29-1 with TRBJ2-3; 9 bases match TRBD1. The CDR3 spans 13 residues. The ends lost 7 bases at V and 6 bases at J; junction bases unmatched: 8. Germline V gives CDR1 SQVTM, CDR2 ANQGSEA. The CDR3 protein is CSAKDRGADTQYF. CDR3 in DNA: TGCAGCGCAAAGGACAGGGGAGCGGATACGCAGTATTTT.

The table lists this clonotype with many counts. The chain has TRBV4-1 and TRBJ2-7; D ambiguous. The CDR3 has 14 residues. V dropped 4 bases and J dropped 2 bases, with 12 bases sitting between them. Germline V gene lookup returns CDR1 MGHRA and CDR2 YSYEKL. This chain's CDR3 is CASSPQPGTYEQYF. CDR3 sequence (DNA): TGCGCCAGCAGCCCGCAGCCAGGTACCTACGAGCAGTACTTC.

The chain is built from TRBV2 and TRBJ1-5, with no clear D. Germline CDR1 and CDR2: SNHLY and FYNNEI. CDR3 length equals 11 residues. V was pared by 5 bases and J by 5 bases, with 4 bases between. The CDR3 region is CASSIDQPQHF. CDR3 in DNA: TGTGCCAGCAGTATAGATCAGCCCCAGCATTTT.

The chain links TRBV6-5 to TRBJ2-1; 10 bases agree with TRBD2. The CDR3 spans 16 residues. Per germline, CDR1 MNHEY and CDR2 SVGAGI. The J segment lost 7 bases and the V segment lost 5 bases, leaving 11 bases of the junction unmatched. The CDR3: CASSTLAGGAGNEQFF. In nucleotides, the CDR3 is TGTGCCAGCAGTACCTTAGCGGGGGGAGCGGGTAATGAGCAGTTCTTC.

This clonotype has just a few counts. This rearrangement joins TRBV5-6 to TRBJ2-3; 8 nucleotides line up with TRBD2. The length of the CDR3 is 15 residues. Germline V gene lookup returns CDR1 SGHDT and CDR2 YYEEEE. V was clipped by 1 base and J by 3 bases; unmatched bases: 4. The CDR3 loop is CASSLRGGRTDTQYF. The CDR3 nucleotides read TGTGCCAGCAGCTTGCGGGGGGGCCGGACAGATACGCAGTATTTT.

The table lists this clonotype with many counts. V and J are TRBV5-5 and TRBJ1-4; a possible D gene is TRBD1 (5 bases). This CDR3 has 14 amino acids. The germline V gene has CDR1 SGHKS and CDR2 YYEKEE (reference sequence). V shed 3 bases and J shed 4 bases, with 10 bases lying between them. In nucleotides, the CDR3 is TGTGCCAGCAGCTCAGGGATCTATAATGAAAAACTGTTTTTT. Its protein product is CASSSGIYNEKLFF.

This clonotype was seen many times. The chain carries TRBV12-3 or TRBV12-4 and TRBJ1-1; tentative D call: TRBD1 (6 bases). V was pared by 1 base and J by 1 base, with 10 bases between. CDR3 size: 15 residues. The CDR3 DNA sequence: TGTGCCAGCAGTTTAGGGACAGCGGGGAACACTGAAGCTTTCTTT. It translates to CASSLGTAGNTEAFF.

Concerning this clonotype itself: A much larger clone is a single base away; this may be a read error. The rearrangement uses TRBV5-1 and TRBJ2-5, with 7 bases that match TRBD1. Per germline, CDR1 SGHRS and CDR2 YFSETQ. This CDR3 spans 15 amino acids. The CDR3 nucleotides read TGCGCCAGCGTAACGGGACAGAATCTAGGAGAGACCCAGTGCTTC. The encoded protein is CASVTGQNLGETQCF.

This clonotype appeared a few times. The chain is built from TRBV6-6 and TRBJ1-1, with a tentative D call TRBD1 (5 bases). The CDR3 sequence is 11 residues long. Germline-derived CDR1 and CDR2 are MNHNY and SVGAGI (reference sequence). Trimming took 6 bases from V and 6 from J, leaving 8 bases between them. The CDR3: CASRQVAEAFF. Here the CDR3 DNA reads TGTGCCAGCAGACAGGTGGCTGAAGCTTTCTTT.

The chain carries TRBV6-1 and TRBJ2-7; D unresolved. Germline CDR1 is MNHNS and CDR2 is SASEGT. CDR3 size: 12 residues. V was pared by 2 bases and J by 4 bases, with 6 bases between. The CDR3 sequence is CASSERAYEQYF. CDR3 nucleotides: TGTGCCAGCAGTGAAAGGGCGTACGAGCAGTACTTC.

This clonotype appeared many times. J is TRBJ2-3 and V is TRBV20-1, with 9 positions matching TRBD2. The CDR3 is made up of 16 amino acids. J lost 3 bases, V lost 0 bases, and 7 bases had no gene match. Germline values: CDR1 DFQATT, CDR2 SNEGSKA (reference sequence). This CDR3 is CSARDLRTSETDTQYF. DNA for the CDR3: TGCAGTGCTAGAGATCTCCGGACTAGCGAGACAGATACGCAGTATTTT.

This rearrangement joins TRBV6-1 to TRBJ2-3, with 12 bases identical to TRBD2. With 1 base clipped from V and 2 bases from J, the junction kept 10 bases outside the gene matches. Per germline, CDR1 MNHNS and CDR2 SASEGT. This CDR3 comprises 19 residues. The CDR3 here is CASSEGGTSGFWVTDTQYF. In DNA, the CDR3 is TGTGCCAGCAGTGAAGGGGGGACTAGCGGGTTCTGGGTCACAGATACGCAGTATTTT.

This clonotype has just a few counts. This rearrangement joins TRBV6-6 to TRBJ1-3, with 8 bases that match TRBD1. J lost 7 bases, V lost 7 bases, and 6 bases had no gene match. CDR3 length: 13 amino acids. Germline lookup yields CDR1 MNHNY and CDR2 SVGAGI (reference sequence). DNA for the CDR3: TGTGCCAGCATTGTAACAGGGGGGAACACCATATATTTT. The encoded protein is CASIVTGGNTIYF.

At least ten counts were recorded for this clonotype. This chain uses TRBV28 with TRBJ2-7; D gene ambiguous. Germline lookup yields CDR1 MDHEN and CDR2 SYDVKM. This CDR3 has 15 residues. With 3 bases removed from V and 0 bases from J, the gap between germline ends came to 12 bases. The CDR3 loop reads CASSFSAESSYEQYF. CDR3 coding DNA: TGTGCCAGCAGTTTTTCCGCGGAAAGCTCCTACGAGCAGTACTTC.

In its sample, this clonotype was seen many times. The V call is TRBV3-1, the J call TRBJ2-3; unclear D gene. Per germline, CDR1 LGHDT and CDR2 YNNKEL (reference sequence). CDR3 length equals 14 residues. V lost 3 bases, J lost 4 bases, and 11 bases lay in between. The CDR3 here is CASSHGLGADTQYF. The CDR3 DNA reads as TGTGCCAGCAGCCACGGTCTTGGGGCAGATACGCAGTATTTT.